Presented here are 24 T cell receptor beta chains from one specimen sequenced in a study of circulating CD8 cells and anti-PD-1 response in melanoma. From live CD3+CD8+TCRalphabeta+ cells, four PD-1 and/or TIGIT subsets were sorted. Each library started from around 14 ng of total RNA using the QIAseq Immune Repertoire TCR panel. From the reads, TCRdb called clonotypes with MiXCR, one entry per CDR3 protein. The repertoire includes about 920 distinct CDR3 sequences, 5.5% to 7.5% of them detected once, and 15% to 20% sits in the top ten. Material: CD8+ T cells from PBMCs, obtained at baseline or after one month of anti-PD-1 therapy (not recorded which). The receptors shown here come from a human donor with melanoma.

This clonotype is medium-sized. The J gene is TRBJ2-7, the V gene TRBV27; D is unclear. CDR3 length: 14 residues. CDR1 and CDR2 (germline): MNHEY, SMNVEV (reference sequence). V was clipped by 3 bases and J by 0 bases, with 9 bases between them. CDR3 residues: CASSLGFSSYEQYF. Here the CDR3 DNA reads TGTGCCAGCAGTTTGGGATTCAGCTCCTACGAGCAGTACTTC.

By proportion, this clonotype is large. This chain connects TRBV27 to TRBJ2-1; D remains ambiguous. Trimming left V 6 bases short and J 8 bases short, with 11 bases between. In germline, CDR1 is MNHEY, CDR2 SMNVEV (reference sequence). The CDR3 length is 12 residues. The CDR3 spells CASSSRWDEQFF. The CDR3 nucleotides read TGTGCCAGCAGCTCCAGATGGGATGAGCAGTTCTTC.

Judged by abundance, this clonotype is medium-sized. This chain connects TRBV29-1 to TRBJ1-5; D possibly corresponds to TRBD1 (5 bases). Germline V lookup: CDR1 SQVTM, CDR2 ANQGSEA. Deletions cut 7 bases from V and 7 bases from J, with 20 bases between. CDR3 length equals 14 residues. In DNA, the CDR3 is TGCAGCGCCGTACGTGGGGGAGTTGGACAGCCCCAGCATTTT. It translates to CSAVRGGVGQPQHF.

This clonotype counts as medium-sized. The chain is built from TRBV28 and TRBJ1-6, with 9 bases lining up with TRBD1. With 7 bases clipped from V and 7 bases from J, the junction kept 5 bases outside the gene matches. CDR1 MDHEN and CDR2 SYDVKM come from the germline V gene. The CDR3 covers 14 residues. CDR3 bases: TGTGCCAGCATTATGGACAGGGGAAATTCACCCCTCCACTTT. Translation: CASIMDRGNSPLHF.

By share of the sample, this clonotype is medium-sized. CDR3 bases: TGTGCCAGCAGTTGGGATTGGACAGTTCAGACCCTCCACTTT. Its protein product is CASSWDWTVQTLHF. The chain joins TRBV6-6 to TRBJ1-6; TRBD1 might be the D (6 bases). From germline, CDR1 is MNHNY and CDR2 SVGAGI (reference sequence). The V end was cut by 4 bases, the J end by 14 bases, with 18 bases between. This CDR3 contains 14 residues.

This clonotype is categorized as large. This sequence joins TRBV4-1 and TRBJ1-2, with 7 nucleotides matching TRBD1. The V and J ends lost 3 bases and 4 bases, in that order; junction bases with no gene match: 8. CDR1 is MGHRA, CDR2 YSYEKL, per germline. The CDR3 contains 15 residues. The CDR3 nucleotides are TGCGCCAGCAGCCACACTGAAGGGGGCGCCTATGGCTACACCTTC. This codes for CASSHTEGGAYGYTF.

The sample holds a few counts of this clonotype. The chain is built from TRBV29-1 and TRBJ2-7; 9 bases line up with TRBD1. Trimming at V came to 5 bases and at J to 6 bases, leaving 5 bases not matched to a gene. Germline V gene lookup returns CDR1 SQVTM and CDR2 ANQGSEA. CDR3 length: 12 amino acids. DNA of the CDR3: TGCAGCGTTACAGGGGGCAGGGGCGAGCAGTACTTC. Amino acid sequence: CSVTGGRGEQYF.

This clonotype was seen a handful of times. A read error may explain this, as a much larger clone is one base away. V usage is TRBV4-3 and J usage is TRBJ1-5; D is unclear. CDR3 length equals 15 residues. Germline lookup yields CDR1 LGHNA and CDR2 YSLEER. Trimming removed 2 bases from V and 1 base from J, with 9 bases in between. The CDR3: CASSQNPKSNQPQHF. The CDR3, as DNA: TGCGCCAGCAGCCAAAATCCGAAGAGCAATCAGCCCCAGCATTTT.

In its sample, this clonotype is large (0.1 to 1%). This sequence joins TRBV4-3 and TRBJ2-1, with D tentatively TRBD2 (5 bases). Germline V gives CDR1 LGHNA, CDR2 YSLEER. Between the trimmed V and J ends, which lost 3 bases and 3 bases, there was a span of 9 bases. CDR3 length: 14 residues. In DNA form, the CDR3 reads TGCGCCAGCAGCCAGGCCGGGGACTACAATGAGCAGTTCTTC. It encodes CASSQAGDYNEQFF.

By its share, this clonotype is medium-sized. The chain employs TRBV9 and TRBJ2-1, with 9 nucleotides matching TRBD1. This CDR3 region has 14 residues. V lost 0 bases to trimming and J lost 8 bases; unmatched junction nucleotides: 3. The germline V gene has CDR1 SGDLS and CDR2 YYNGEE. The CDR3 DNA reads TGTGCCAGCAGCGTAGGACAGGGGGTAGATGAGCAGTTCTTC. Translated: CASSVGQGVDEQFF.

By its share, this clonotype is medium-sized. This chain links TRBV6-2 or TRBV6-3 with TRBJ2-2, with 9 bases lining up with TRBD1. The germline V gene has CDR1 MNHEY and CDR2 SVGEGT. Unmatched junction bases numbered 3, after V lost 1 base and J lost 6 bases. CDR3 length: 15 residues. The CDR3 spells CASSYWDREAGELFF. The CDR3 nucleotides read TGTGCCAGCAGTTACTGGGACAGGGAGGCCGGGGAGCTGTTTTTT.

By its share, this clonotype is large (0.1 to 1%). The chain couples TRBV6-6 to TRBJ2-1; the match to TRBD2 covers 9 bases. V was pared by 0 bases and J by 7 bases, with 4 bases of the junction left unmatched. This CDR3 contains 15 residues. From germline, CDR1 is MNHNY and CDR2 SVGAGI (reference sequence). This chain's CDR3 is CASSYSRLAANEQFF. The CDR3 DNA reads as TGTGCCAGCAGTTACTCGAGACTAGCGGCTAATGAGCAGTTCTTC.

Relative to its sample, this clonotype is medium-sized. The chain is built from TRBV10-3 and TRBJ2-7; weak D call: TRBD2 (5 bases). Germline CDR1 is ENHRY and CDR2 is SYGVKD. The CDR3 is 14 amino acids. V dropped 6 bases and J dropped 3 bases, with 15 bases sitting between them. Here the CDR3 DNA reads TGTGCCATCAGACCAGAGGAGGCCATCTACGAGCAGTACTTC. It translates to CAIRPEEAIYEQYF.

By proportion, this clonotype is medium-sized. The chain employs TRBV20-1 and TRBJ2-3, with 10 bases identical to TRBD2. CDR1 and CDR2 (germline): DFQATT, SNEGSKA (reference sequence). V dropped 6 bases and J dropped 4; count of bases not matched to a gene: 13. The CDR3 length is 16 residues. In DNA form, the CDR3 reads TGCAGTGCCTGCAATCTAGCGGGGGAAACACCAGATACGCAGTATTTT. It translates to CSACNLAGETPDTQYF.

This clonotype is termed medium-sized. V and J are TRBV19 and TRBJ2-2; D may be TRBD2 (5 bases). Germline values: CDR1 LNHDA, CDR2 SQIVND (reference sequence). The CDR3 length is 14 residues. Between the trimmed V and J ends, which lost 9 bases and 0 bases, there was a span of 11 bases. The CDR3 DNA sequence: TGTGCCAGCGGGGAGACAACGAACACCGGGGAGCTGTTTTTT. It translates to CASGETTNTGELFF.

In its sample, this clonotype ranks as medium-sized. CDR3: CATSDPGQGVNEQYF. The CDR3 DNA sequence: TGTGCCACCAGTGACCCCGGACAGGGTGTTAACGAGCAGTACTTC. The rearrangement uses TRBV24-1 and TRBJ2-7; TRBD1 matches 8 bases. The trim removed 4 bases at V and 5 bases at J, leaving 9 bases unmatched. This CDR3 contains 15 residues. Germline loops: CDR1 KGHDR, CDR2 SFDVKD.

The V gene is TRBV27, the J gene TRBJ1-6; no clear D. The CDR3 totals 12 residues. V shed 3 bases and J shed 6 bases, with 3 bases lying between them. Germline-derived CDR1 and CDR2 are MNHEY and SMNVEV (reference sequence). CDR3 sequence reads: CASSFPNSPLHF. CDR3 in DNA: TGTGCCAGCAGTTTCCCTAATTCACCCCTCCACTTT.

Concerning this clonotype itself: This sequence is one base from a far larger clone and is likely a read error. The V and J genes are TRBV25-1 and TRBJ2-7, with D possibly matching TRBD2 (6 bases). This CDR3 has 15 amino acids. Germline V gives CDR1 MGHDK, CDR2 SYGVNS. Trimming took 5 bases from V and 0 from J, leaving 14 bases between them. CDR3 region: CASSFEAGNSYEQYF. CDR3 DNA: TGTGCCAGCAGTTTCGAGGCGGGGAACTCCTACGAGCAGTACTTC.

This clonotype counts as medium-sized. The V call is TRBV24-1, the J call TRBJ1-5; no reliable D call. Per germline, CDR1 KGHDR and CDR2 SFDVKD. The CDR3 consists of 13 residues. Between the trimmed V and J ends, which lost 4 bases and 9 bases, there was a span of 12 bases. CDR3 in DNA: TGTGCCACCAGTGAGTTTCTCACGGGGCCCCAGCATTTT. This translates into CATSEFLTGPQHF.

This clonotype rates as medium-sized. V and J are TRBV27 and TRBJ2-6; perhaps TRBD1 as D (6 bases). Germline CDR1 is MNHEY and CDR2 is SMNVEV (reference sequence). The V end lost 3 bases, the J end lost 6 bases, and 12 bases lay between the germline ends. This CDR3 comprises 15 residues. The CDR3 DNA is TGTGCCAGCAGTTTTGTGGGACAAGTGGCCAACGTCCTGACTTTC. Amino acids: CASSFVGQVANVLTF.

The J gene is TRBJ2-7, the V gene TRBV19, with D maybe TRBD1 (6 bases). V lost 4 bases to trimming and J lost 4 bases, with 11 bases between them. The CDR3 is 13 residues long. Germline V lookup: CDR1 LNHDA, CDR2 SQIVND (reference sequence). CDR3 nucleotides: TGTGCCAGTAGTACAGGGGTTGGTTACGAGCAGTACTTC. Its protein is CASSTGVGYEQYF.

This clonotype is large within its sample. The CDR3 sequence: CASSSGQAPFF. The CDR3 region has the DNA TGTGCCAGCAGCTCGGGACAGGCCCCTTTCTTC. The V call is TRBV7-2, the J call TRBJ2-1, with TRBD1 identical over 8 bases. The CDR3 has 11 amino acids. Germline V gives CDR1 SGHTA, CDR2 FQGNSA. The V and J ends lost 4 bases and 16 bases, in that order; junction bases with no gene match: 6.

The rearrangement uses TRBV28 and TRBJ2-5, with a possible D match to TRBD1 (6 bases). V was clipped by 3 bases and J by 7 bases, with 12 bases between them. CDR3 length: 13 residues. Germline lookup yields CDR1 MDHEN and CDR2 SYDVKM. As DNA, the CDR3 is TGTGCCAGCAGTTTCGAGGTCAGGGGGACCCAGTACTTC. It is translated as CASSFEVRGTQYF.

This clonotype is large. The chain combines TRBV29-1 with TRBJ2-5, with unresolved D. Germline V lookup: CDR1 SQVTM, CDR2 ANQGSEA. This CDR3 is 10 amino acids long. Trimming removed 0 bases from V and 4 bases from J, with 0 bases in between. The CDR3 DNA reads TGCAGCGTTGAAGAAGAGACCCAGTACTTC. Protein sequence: CSVEEETQYF.